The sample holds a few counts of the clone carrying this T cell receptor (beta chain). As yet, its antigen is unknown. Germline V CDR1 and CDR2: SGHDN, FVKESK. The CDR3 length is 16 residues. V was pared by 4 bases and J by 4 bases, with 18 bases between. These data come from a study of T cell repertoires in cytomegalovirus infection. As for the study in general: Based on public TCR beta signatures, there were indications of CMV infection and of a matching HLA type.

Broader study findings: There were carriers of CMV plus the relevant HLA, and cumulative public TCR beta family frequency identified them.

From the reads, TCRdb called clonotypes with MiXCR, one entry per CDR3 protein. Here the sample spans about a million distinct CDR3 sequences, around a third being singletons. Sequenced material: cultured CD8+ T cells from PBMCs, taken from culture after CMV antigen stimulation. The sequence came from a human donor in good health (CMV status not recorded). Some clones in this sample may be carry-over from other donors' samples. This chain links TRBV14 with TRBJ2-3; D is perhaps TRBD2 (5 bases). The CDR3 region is CASSLGQRRLSDTQYF. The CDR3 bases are TGTGCCAGCAGCCTCGGCCAGAGGAGGTTGTCAGATACGCAGTATTTT.